These 21 T cell receptor beta chains were sequenced from one sample in a study of blood T cell repertoires in COVID-19. Profiling relied on immunoSEQ multiplex PCR, and the TCRdb table lists in-frame clones only, not all of them. The sample lists about 200,000 clones; 90% were seen once. Sequenced sample: peripheral blood. These receptors were taken from a man between 50 and 59 years old with acute or convalescent COVID-19.

V is TRBV28 and J is TRBJ2-3; 12 bases are a match to TRBD2. The CDR3 is 15 amino acids. The ends lost 1 base at V and 6 bases at J; junction bases unmatched: 2. Germline V CDR1 and CDR2: MDHEN, SYDVKM. The CDR3 loop reads CASSLSLAGGDTQYF. CDR3 DNA sequence: TGTGCCAGCAGTTTATCCCTAGCGGGAGGGGATACGCAGTATTTT.

The gene calls are TRBV18 and TRBJ1-4, with a tentative D call TRBD1 (6 bases). CDR3 length: 15 amino acids. V lost 5 bases and J lost 6, with 16 bases in between. Germline V gene data show CDR1 as KGHSH and CDR2 as LQKENI. The DNA for the CDR3 is TGTGCCAGCTCATCATTAACAGGGAGTTATGAAAAACTGTTTTTT. It codes for CASSSLTGSYEKLFF. Based on the CDR3 plus reference TRBV18 and TRBJ1-4, the full variable domain is NAGVMQNPRHLVRRRGQEARLRCSPMKGHSHVYWYRQLPEEGLKFMVYLQKENIIDESGMPKERFSAEFPKEGPSILRIQQVVRGDSAAYFCASSSLTGSYEKLFFGSGTQLSVL.

The V and J genes are TRBV7-9 and TRBJ1-2, with D tentatively TRBD1 (5 bases). V was trimmed by 5 bases and J by 4 bases, leaving 14 bases between them. The germline V gene has CDR1 SEHNR and CDR2 FQNEAQ (reference sequence). There are 14 residues in the CDR3. In DNA, the CDR3 is TGTGCCAGCAGCCCCGGGACTCGAGCCTATGGCTACACCTTC. Its translation is CASSPGTRAYGYTF.

V and J are TRBV5-1 and TRBJ2-3; perhaps TRBD1 as D (6 bases). The CDR3 is 16 residues long. Trimming took off 2 bases at V and 3 bases at J, with 16 bases between the two ends. Germline-derived CDR1 and CDR2 are SGHRS and YFSETQ. The CDR3, as DNA: TGCGCCAGCAGCTTCGGCATCGGCAGGGGAACAGATACGCAGTATTTT. Residues: CASSFGIGRGTDTQYF.

The chain has TRBV18 and TRBJ1-5, with TRBD1 matching over 7 bases. J lost 5 bases, V lost 3 bases, and 10 bases had no gene match. Germline V gene lookup returns CDR1 KGHSH and CDR2 LQKENI. The CDR3 loop spans 16 amino acids. Here the CDR3 reads CASSPSLDRGHQPQHF. The CDR3 DNA follows: TGTGCCAGCTCACCGAGTCTTGATAGGGGGCATCAGCCCCAGCATTTT.

This chain joins TRBV11-2 and TRBJ2-7; TRBD1 is a possible D gene (6 bases). Germline-derived CDR1 and CDR2 are SGHAT and FQNNGV. V lost 3 bases, J lost 0 bases, and 12 bases lay in between. The CDR3 runs 15 residues. CDR3 sequence (DNA): TGTGCCAGCAGCTTCCCGAGGGGGTTCTCCTACGAGCAGTACTTC. It is translated as CASSFPRGFSYEQYF.

This clone was observed a few times. The chain carries TRBV11-2 and TRBJ2-4; 9 bases are a match to TRBD1. CDR1 is SGHAT, CDR2 FQNNGV, per germline. This CDR3 has 12 residues. V lost 5 bases to trimming and J lost 13 bases; unmatched junction nucleotides: 6. In nucleotides, the CDR3 is TGTGCCAGCAGCCACCGGGACAGGGAACAGTACTTC. It specifies CASSHRDREQYF.

The chain is built from TRBV12-3 or TRBV12-4 and TRBJ1-6; the D is unclear. The CDR3 runs 13 residues. V lost 5 bases to trimming and J lost 5 bases, with 7 bases between them. CDR3 loop: CASSRGNNSPLHF. DNA of the CDR3: TGTGCCAGCAGTCGCGGAAATAATTCACCCCTCCACTTT.

This chain connects TRBV10-1 to TRBJ1-2; no definite D call. The V end lost 3 bases, the J end lost 4 bases, and 12 bases lay between the germline ends. CDR3 length: 14 amino acids. Germline V gene sequence: CDR1 WNHNN, CDR2 SYGVQD (reference sequence). CDR3 in DNA: TGCGCCAGCAGTGATTACAGCTGCATCTATGGCTACACCTTC. Encoded protein: CASSDYSCIYGYTF.

The V gene is TRBV6-1, the J gene TRBJ1-5; D gene ambiguous. The germline gives CDR1 MNHNS, CDR2 SASEGT. Trimming removed 3 bases from V and 4 bases from J, with 16 bases in between. The CDR3 runs to 16 residues. This chain's CDR3 is CASSERRLMVNQPQHF. The CDR3 coding sequence is TGTGCCAGCAGTGAGCGGCGATTAATGGTGAATCAGCCCCAGCATTTT.

V gene TRBV29-1 combines with J gene TRBJ2-1; 8 bases are shared with TRBD1. The V segment lost 3 bases and the J segment 1 base; nucleotides outside the gene matches: 5. Germline-derived CDR1 and CDR2 are SQVTM and ANQGSEA. The CDR3 contains 15 residues. CDR3 DNA sequence: TGCAGCGTTGACGACAGGGGATTTTCCTACAATGAGCAGTTCTTC. Protein product: CSVDDRGFSYNEQFF.

The chain carries TRBV9 and TRBJ1-1, with TRBD1 as a possible D gene (6 bases). V lost 3 bases and J 6 bases, leaving 12 bases between the germline ends. The CDR3 loop spans 13 amino acids. Looked up from germline, CDR1 is SGDLS and CDR2 is YYNGEE. The CDR3 spells CASSATGRAEAFF. As DNA, the CDR3 is TGTGCCAGCAGCGCTACAGGGAGGGCTGAAGCTTTCTTT. The variable domain in full, with the rest retrieved from reference TRBV9 and TRBJ1-1, is DSGVTQTPKHLITATGQRVTLRCSPRSGDLSVYWYQQSLDQGLQFLIQYYNGEERAKGNILERFSAQQFPDLHSELNLSSLELGDSALYFCASSATGRAEAFFGQGTRLTVV.

The J gene is TRBJ1-4, the V gene TRBV23-1, with TRBD1 matching 8 bases. TRBV23-1 is filed as an ORF, its function uncertain. The CDR3 sequence is 19 residues long. Trimming cost V 6 bases and J 3 bases; bases outside gene matches: 18. CDR3 region: CASRHGPTGVGRPNEKLFF. The CDR3 DNA reads TGCGCCAGCAGACACGGCCCGACAGGGGTGGGGAGGCCTAATGAAAAACTGTTTTTT.

This sequence joins TRBV7-9 and TRBJ2-7, with D possibly being TRBD1 (7 bases). Germline V gives CDR1 SEHNR, CDR2 FQNEAQ (reference sequence). CDR3 length equals 15 residues. V lost 1 base, J lost 0 bases, and 10 bases lay in between. CDR3 in amino acids: CASSLGQGLSYEQYV. CDR3 coding DNA: TGTGCCAGCAGCTTAGGACAGGGACTCTCCTACGAGCAGTACGTC.

V gene TRBV6-5 combines with J gene TRBJ2-5; maybe TRBD1 (5 bases). Trimming took 6 bases from V and 9 from J, leaving 14 bases between them. The CDR3 spans 12 residues. CDR1 is MNHEY and CDR2 is SVGAGI in the germline V gene. The CDR3: CASSSTKGAQYF. The CDR3, as DNA: TGTGCCAGCAGCTCCACAAAAGGGGCCCAGTACTTC.

The J gene is TRBJ2-2, the V gene TRBV5-1; D might be TRBD2 (6 bases). Germline V gives CDR1 SGHRS, CDR2 YFSETQ. V dropped 4 bases and J dropped 3 bases, with 16 bases sitting between them. This CDR3 is built from 16 residues. The CDR3 reads CASSRRGRGDTGELFF. The DNA of the CDR3 is TGCGCCAGCAGCCGTCGGGGGAGAGGGGACACCGGGGAGCTGTTTTTT.

This chain connects TRBV27 to TRBJ2-1; 9 bases match TRBD2. This CDR3 contains 16 residues. Germline V CDR1 and CDR2: MNHEY, SMNVEV (reference sequence). V was pared by 11 bases and J by 9 bases, with 20 bases of the junction left unmatched. The CDR3 here is CASSGFAGGKDGEQFF. The CDR3 DNA reads TGTGCCTCGTCAGGGTTTGCGGGAGGGAAGGATGGTGAGCAGTTCTTC.

The V and J genes are TRBV7-3 and TRBJ2-1, with TRBD2 matching over 11 bases. The germline V gene has CDR1 SGHTA and CDR2 FQGTGA. CDR3 length: 15 residues. V was clipped by 4 bases and J by 9 bases; unmatched bases: 8. This chain's CDR3 is CASSSIAGGISEQFF. The CDR3 nucleotides read TGTGCCAGCAGCTCCATAGCGGGAGGGATCAGTGAGCAGTTCTTC.

The chain has TRBV2 and TRBJ2-1, with 12 nucleotides matching TRBD2. The CDR3 extends over 18 amino acids. Trimming removed 6 bases from V and 0 bases from J; junction bases left unmatched: 9. Per germline, CDR1 SNHLY and CDR2 FYNNEI. This chain's CDR3 is CASSGAPTSGSSYNEQFF. CDR3 sequence (DNA): TGTGCCAGCAGCGGAGCTCCGACTAGCGGGAGCTCCTACAATGAGCAGTTCTTC.

CDR3: CASSLEAGGRRETQYF. CDR3 nucleotide sequence: TGCGCCAGCAGCTTAGAAGCGGGGGGGCGCAGAGAGACCCAGTACTTC. This sequence joins TRBV5-1 and TRBJ2-5, with 10 positions matching TRBD2. The germline CDR1 and CDR2 sequences are SGHRS and YFSETQ. Trimming removed 2 bases from V and 4 bases from J; junction bases left unmatched: 8. The CDR3 has 16 amino acids.

The J gene is TRBJ1-2, the V gene TRBV12-3 or TRBV12-4; no reliable D call. V was cut by 3 bases and J by 7 bases, with 12 bases left in between. The CDR3 loop spans 13 amino acids. CDR3 amino acids: CASSLARVAGYTF. CDR3 nucleotides: TGTGCCAGCAGTTTGGCGAGGGTCGCTGGCTACACCTTC.